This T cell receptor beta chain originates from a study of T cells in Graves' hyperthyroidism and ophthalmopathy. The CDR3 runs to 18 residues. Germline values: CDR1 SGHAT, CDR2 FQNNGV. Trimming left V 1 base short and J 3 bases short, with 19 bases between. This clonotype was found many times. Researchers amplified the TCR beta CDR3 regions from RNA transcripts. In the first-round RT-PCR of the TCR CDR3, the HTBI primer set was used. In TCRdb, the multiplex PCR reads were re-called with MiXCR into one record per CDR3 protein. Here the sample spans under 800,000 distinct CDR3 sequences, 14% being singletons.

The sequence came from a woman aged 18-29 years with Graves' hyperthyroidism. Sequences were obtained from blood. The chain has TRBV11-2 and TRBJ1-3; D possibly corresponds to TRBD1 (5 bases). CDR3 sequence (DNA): TGTGCCAGCAGCTTAGTCCACCCAGGGTGGGAAGATGGAAACACCATATATTTT. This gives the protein CASSLVHPGWEDGNTIYF.